The source of this T cell receptor beta chain is a study of T cell repertoires in cytomegalovirus infection. Looking at the study overall: CMV epitopes used comprised recently identified HLA-C-restricted ones and well-studied HLA-B-restricted ones. Signatures in public TCR beta sequences pointed to both CMV infection and matching HLA type.

Regarding the study as a whole: CMV carriers with the relevant HLA were identified by cumulative public TCR beta family frequency. HLA-C-restricted, CMV-specific TCR beta clonotypes were dominant ex vivo.

Comments on this clonotype: Its target is not known.

From the reads, TCRdb called clonotypes with MiXCR, one entry per CDR3 protein. The sample carries about 900,000 distinct CDR3 sequences, approximately 30% recorded once. The germline CDR1 and CDR2 sequences are SGHRS and YFSETQ. Trimming pared 0 bases from V and 0 bases from J, leaving 12 bases between. This CDR3 has 16 residues. This clonotype was sampled from a human donor in good health (CMV status not recorded). Some clones in this sample may be carry-over from other donors' samples. The chain recombines TRBV5-1 with TRBJ2-5, with D possibly TRBD2 on 6 matching bases. The specimen comprised cultured CD8+ T cells from PBMCs, sampled from culture after CMV antigen stimulation. CDR3 in amino acids: CASSLDMEGYQETQYF. In DNA, the CDR3 is TGCGCCAGCAGCTTGGATATGGAGGGGTACCAAGAGACCCAGTACTTC.